Described below is a single TCR beta chain sequence and its context. Clones were sequenced by immunoSEQ multiplex PCR, and TCRdb holds only the in-frame ones, with some missing. The repertoire holds approximately 4,500 clones, with 90% to 95% as singletons. The data derive from a study of T cells in localized non-small cell lung cancer. The CDR3 consists of 14 residues. The chain links TRBV21-1 to TRBJ2-1; TRBD1 reflects the table's D call only, with no check against the DNA. TRBV21-1 constitutes a pseudogene. This receptor was identified in a woman aged 40 to 75 with stage I lung adenocarcinoma. Sequenced here: peripheral blood, sampled before any cancer treatment. CDR3 loop: CASSADRGSREQFF. In nucleotides, the CDR3 is TGTGCCAGCAGCGCCGACAGGGGGAGTCGCGAGCAGTTCTTC.